Each of the 25 T cell receptor beta chains below was sequenced from the same sample in a study of molecular identifiers for immune sequencing clone quantification. One entry per CDR3 protein, called by TCRdb with MiXCR from the PCR reads. The table includes approximately 97,000 distinct CDR3 sequences, less than 25% detected once. Material: naive CD8+ T cells from blood, with Jurkat cell RNA spiked in. Subset denoted: FACS-sorted CD8+CD4-CCR7+CD45RA+ naive T cells. The origin of the receptors is a human donor in good health. Some libraries in this study had Jurkat cell RNA spiked in.

As regards this clonotype: A much larger clone sits a single nucleotide away, making a read error possible. The chain links TRBV5-8 to TRBJ2-5, with no clear D. Germline-derived CDR1 and CDR2 are SGHTS and YDEGEE. This CDR3 has 14 amino acids. Trimming cost V 1 base and J 3 bases, with 10 bases left between them. DNA for the CDR3: TGTGCCAGCAGCTTGTCGCCGGTCGAAGAGACCCAGTACTTC. Its translation: CASSLSPVEETQYF.

On this clonotype itself: One junction end disagrees with the germline gene, perhaps due to a read error. The chain has TRBV9 and TRBJ2-1; 8 bases are a match to TRBD2. The CDR3 has 14 residues. Germline V gene lookup returns CDR1 SGDLS and CDR2 YYNGEE. CDR3 sequence: CASSPGTRAYEQSF. The CDR3 nucleotides read TGTGCCAGCAGCCCCGGGACTAGGGCCTATGAGCAGTCCTTC.

This clonotype was seen repeatedly, ten times or more. CDR3 nucleotide sequence: TGTGCCTGGAGTGTACAGGGCCCTCCGGCGGACATTCAGTACTTC. Amino acid sequence: CAWSVQGPPADIQYF. The chain combines TRBV30 with TRBJ2-4; tentative D call: TRBD1 (6 bases). Germline V gives CDR1 GTSNPN, CDR2 SVGIG (reference sequence). The germline V and J ends were trimmed by 0 bases and 8 bases, with 17 bases remaining between them. This CDR3 spans 15 amino acids.

In this sample, this clonotype turned up many times. The chain has TRBV4-3 and TRBJ2-7; TRBD2 matches 9 bases. The germline V gene encodes CDR1 LGHNA and CDR2 YSLEER. With 3 bases clipped from V and 1 base from J, the junction kept 4 bases outside the gene matches. CDR3 size: 15 residues. DNA of the CDR3: TGCGCCAGCAGCCATACAGCGGGGGGTTCCTACGAGCAGTACTTC. It codes for CASSHTAGGSYEQYF.

This clonotype was seen repeatedly, ten times or more. The junction and the germline gene differ at one end; a read error may be behind it. V usage is TRBV4-1 and J usage is TRBJ2-3, with D tentatively TRBD1 (6 bases). Per the germline V gene, CDR1 is MGHRA and CDR2 is YSYEKL. The CDR3 is 19 amino acids. The CDR3 reads CASRQAGTGTFTFTDTQYF. As DNA, the CDR3 is TGCGCCAGCAGGCAAGCAGGAACAGGGACGTTTACTTTCACAGATACGCAGTATTTT.

A word on this clonotype: One base away lies a much larger clone, so this may be a sequencing read error. The chain has TRBV6-6 and TRBJ2-5, with D maybe TRBD2 (6 bases). Trimming shortened V by 6 bases and J by 9 bases, and 11 bases separated the two germline ends. The CDR3 contains 11 residues. CDR1 MNHNY and CDR2 SVGAGI come from the germline V gene (reference sequence). CDR3 sequence: CASRDWEAQYF. Here the CDR3 DNA reads TGTGCCAGCAGAGATTGGGAGGCCCAGTACTTC.

This clonotype was seen many times. The chain has TRBV6-6 and TRBJ2-2; either TRBD1 or TRBD2 may fit D (7 bases each). The CDR3 is 15 amino acids. CDR1 is MNHNY, CDR2 SVGAGI, per germline (reference sequence). The V end lost 5 bases, the J end lost 3 bases, and 13 bases lay between the germline ends. The CDR3 bases are TGTGCCAGCAGTGCGGGGGACAGCTACACCGGGGAGCTGTTTTTT. Translated: CASSAGDSYTGELFF.

This clonotype showed up many times. The chain recombines TRBV4-3 with TRBJ1-4; D gene ambiguous. Germline loops: CDR1 LGHNA, CDR2 YSLEER. The CDR3 is made up of 16 amino acids. Trimming cost V 0 bases and J 5 bases, with 13 bases left between them. CDR3 DNA: TGCGCCAGCAGCCAAGATCGATACAGCATAAATGAAAAACTGTTTTTT. Translating it yields CASSQDRYSINEKLFF.

This clonotype came up many times. V gene TRBV7-9 combines with J gene TRBJ2-7; D is possibly TRBD1 or TRBD2 (6 bases each). The germline CDR1 and CDR2 sequences are SEHNR and FQNEAQ (reference sequence). The CDR3 covers 15 residues. Trimming cost V 5 bases and J 5 bases, with 19 bases left between them. DNA of the CDR3: TGTGCCAGCAGCCCACGTTTTCAGGGGAGGAACGAGCAGTACTTC. Its protein is CASSPRFQGRNEQYF.

The rearrangement uses TRBV21-1 and TRBJ2-7; TRBD1, as called in the table, went unchecked against the DNA. TRBV21-1 represents a pseudogene. The CDR3 length is 15 residues. Here the CDR3 reads CASSTHTQGDNEQYF. The CDR3 nucleotides read TGTGCCAGCAGCACCCACACCCAGGGAGATAACGAGCAGTACTTC.

This clonotype came up many times. This chain links TRBV7-9 with TRBJ1-5; no firm D call. V was pared by 1 base and J by 5 bases, with 15 bases between. The CDR3 has 16 amino acids. Germline-derived CDR1 and CDR2 are SEHNR and FQNEAQ (reference sequence). The CDR3 region has the DNA TGTGCCAGCAGCTTAGTGGCCCCCGGACCTGATCAGCCCCAGCATTTT. Translating gives CASSLVAPGPDQPQHF. The variable domain in full, with the rest retrieved from reference TRBV7-9 and TRBJ1-5, is DTGVSQNPRHKITKRGQNVTFRCDPISEHNRLYWYRQTLGQGPEFLTYFQNEAQLEKSRLLSDRFSAERPKGSFSTLEIQRTEQGDSAMYLCASSLVAPGPDQPQHFGDGTRLSIL.

As to this clonotype: This may arise from a read error, as a much more abundant clone is one base away. The CDR3 nucleotides read TGCAGCGGACGGGCGAACACTGAAGCTTTCTTT. Protein product: CSGRANTEAFF. The V call is TRBV29-1, the J call TRBJ1-1, with D hard to call. The CDR3 extends over 11 amino acids. Trimming cost V 7 bases and J 1 base, with 7 bases left between them. Germline-derived CDR1 and CDR2 are SQVTM and ANQGSEA.

This clonotype occurred many times. The rearrangement uses TRBV6-5 and TRBJ2-4; tentatively, D is TRBD1 (5 bases). V gave up 5 bases and J gave up 4 bases, with 6 bases separating them. The germline V gene encodes CDR1 MNHEY and CDR2 SVGAGI. The CDR3 totals 12 residues. The CDR3, as DNA: TGTGCCAGCAGTCCAGGGAAAAACATTCAGTACTTC. Amino acids: CASSPGKNIQYF.

This clonotype was counted a few times. The chain carries TRBV6-2 or TRBV6-3 and TRBJ2-4; 13 bases match TRBD2. The germline V gene has CDR1 MNHEY and CDR2 SVGEGT. The CDR3 has 19 residues. The junction had 13 bases not matched to a gene; V was cut back by 2 bases and J by 6 bases. The CDR3 DNA sequence: TGTGCCAGCAGTTACCTCGGACTAGCGGGGGCCTACAAACCAAACATTCAGTACTTC. It yields the protein CASSYLGLAGAYKPNIQYF.

This clonotype was recorded many times. The CDR3 protein is CASSDVANTGELFF. CDR3 in DNA: TGTGCCAGCAGTGACGTGGCAAACACCGGGGAGCTGTTTTTT. This chain uses TRBV6-4 with TRBJ2-2; D call uncertain. The CDR3 loop spans 14 amino acids. Germline CDR1 MRHNA, CDR2 SNTAGT. Between the trimmed V and J ends, which lost 2 bases and 2 bases, there was a span of 6 bases.

In this sample, this clonotype turned up many times. The chain is built from TRBV6-5 and TRBJ2-1; D not resolved. Germline V gene data show CDR1 as MNHEY and CDR2 as SVGAGI. Trimming shortened V by 2 bases and J by 3 bases, and 11 bases separated the two germline ends. The length of the CDR3 is 15 residues. This CDR3 is CASSYQEQLYNEQFF. CDR3 coding DNA: TGTGCCAGCAGTTACCAAGAACAGCTCTACAATGAGCAGTTCTTC.

This clonotype was picked up many times. The J gene is TRBJ2-5, the V gene TRBV7-9, with D perhaps given as TRBD1 or TRBD2 (5 bases each). The CDR3 runs 15 residues. V was trimmed by 1 base and J by 4 bases, leaving 13 bases between them. CDR1 and CDR2 from the germline V gene are SEHNR and FQNEAQ (reference sequence). CDR3 sequence reads: CASSLEGTGVETQYF. The CDR3 DNA sequence: TGTGCCAGCAGCTTAGAAGGGACCGGGGTAGAGACCCAGTACTTC.

On this clonotype itself: Just one base apart from a much larger clone, this may be a read error. V is TRBV20-1 and J is TRBJ2-7; D remains ambiguous. The germline V and J ends were trimmed by 3 bases and 0 bases, with 9 bases remaining between them. Germline V gene lookup returns CDR1 DFQATT and CDR2 SNEGSKA (reference sequence). The CDR3 has 13 residues. The CDR3 DNA sequence: TGCAGTGCTAGTGTCTCCGACTCCTACGAGCAGTACTTC. Amino acids: CSASVSDSYEQYF.

In this sample, this clonotype turned up many times. This chain's CDR3 is CASSLGTGGAYTGELFF. CDR3 coding DNA: TGTGCCAGCAGTTTAGGAACGGGGGGCGCGTACACCGGGGAGCTGTTTTTT. The J gene is TRBJ2-2, the V gene TRBV27, with a weak D call TRBD2 (7 bases). The CDR3 sequence is 17 residues long. Germline-derived CDR1 and CDR2 are MNHEY and SMNVEV (reference sequence). Trimming shortened V by 2 bases and J by 3 bases, and 16 bases separated the two germline ends.

This clonotype was seen ten or more times. The chain employs TRBV29-1 and TRBJ2-5; TRBD1 is a possible D gene (5 bases). Trimming left V 4 bases short and J 2 bases short, with 8 bases between. This CDR3 region has 12 residues. Germline-derived CDR1 and CDR2 are SQVTM and ANQGSEA. The CDR3 loop reads CSVGTGQETQYF. The CDR3 DNA follows: TGCAGCGTTGGAACAGGACAAGAGACCCAGTACTTC.

This clonotype came up many times. The chain links TRBV6-1 to TRBJ1-1, with D unresolved. Trimming shortened V by 4 bases and J by 1 base, and 13 bases separated the two germline ends. Germline values: CDR1 MNHNS, CDR2 SASEGT. The CDR3 runs to 15 residues. The CDR3 DNA follows: TGTGCCAGCAGTGTCCCAGCCCCTGAGAACACTGAAGCTTTCTTT. Translating gives CASSVPAPENTEAFF.

Details on this clonotype: A much more abundant neighbour one base away suggests this may be a read error. V usage is TRBV27 and J usage is TRBJ1-6, with D possibly TRBD1 on 6 matching bases. Trimming took off 6 bases at V and 14 bases at J, with 17 bases between the two ends. The CDR3 spans 13 residues. Germline V CDR1 and CDR2: MNHEY, SMNVEV (reference sequence). The CDR3 here is CASSPGGRSSLHF. The DNA of the CDR3 is TGTGCCAGCAGCCCGGGGGGCAGGTCATCCCTCCACTTT.

This clonotype was seen at least ten times. The J gene is TRBJ2-3, the V gene TRBV7-9; no definite D call. The CDR3 totals 16 residues. The germline V gene has CDR1 SEHNR and CDR2 FQNEAQ (reference sequence). V shed 4 bases and J shed 4 bases, with 18 bases lying between them. CDR3 sequence: CASSSTQAPRPDTQYF. For the CDR3, the DNA is TGTGCCAGCAGCTCGACTCAAGCACCACGGCCAGATACGCAGTATTTT.

This chain joins TRBV20-1 and TRBJ2-1, with D possibly matching TRBD2 (5 bases). The CDR3 spans 13 residues. The germline V gene encodes CDR1 DFQATT and CDR2 SNEGSKA (reference sequence). V shed 2 bases and J shed 2 bases, with 7 bases lying between them. The CDR3 protein is CSARLTTYNEQFF. In DNA, the CDR3 is TGCAGTGCTAGATTGACTACCTACAATGAGCAGTTCTTC.

This clonotype has a count of ten or more. This rearrangement joins TRBV5-4 to TRBJ1-1; D not resolved. Between the trimmed V and J ends, which lost 5 bases and 4 bases, there was a span of 12 bases. Germline V gene data show CDR1 as SGHNT and CDR2 as YYREEE (reference sequence). The CDR3 length is 13 residues. The CDR3 spells CASSSPDVTEAFF. The CDR3 DNA reads as TGTGCCAGCAGTTCCCCGGACGTCACTGAAGCTTTCTTT.